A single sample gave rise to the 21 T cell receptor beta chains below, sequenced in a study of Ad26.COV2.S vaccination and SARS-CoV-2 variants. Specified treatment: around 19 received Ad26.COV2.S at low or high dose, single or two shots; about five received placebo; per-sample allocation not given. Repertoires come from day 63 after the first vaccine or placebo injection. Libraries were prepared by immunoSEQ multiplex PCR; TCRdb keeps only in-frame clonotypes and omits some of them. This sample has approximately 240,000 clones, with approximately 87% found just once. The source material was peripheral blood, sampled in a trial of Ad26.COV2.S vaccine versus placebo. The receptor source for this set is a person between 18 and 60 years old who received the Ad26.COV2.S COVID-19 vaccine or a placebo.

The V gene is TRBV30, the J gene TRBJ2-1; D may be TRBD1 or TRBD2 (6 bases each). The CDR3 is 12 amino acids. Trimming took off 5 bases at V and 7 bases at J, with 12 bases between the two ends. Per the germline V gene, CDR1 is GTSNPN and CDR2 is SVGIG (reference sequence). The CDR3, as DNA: TGTGCCTGGGACCAAGGGGGGAATGAGCAGTTCTTC. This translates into CAWDQGGNEQFF. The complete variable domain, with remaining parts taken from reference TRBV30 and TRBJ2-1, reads SQTIHQWPATLVQPVGSPLSLECTVEGTSNPNLYWYRQAAGRGLQLLFYSVGIGQISSEVPQNLSASRPQDRQFILSSKKLLLSDSGFYLCAWDQGGNEQFFGPGTRLTVL.

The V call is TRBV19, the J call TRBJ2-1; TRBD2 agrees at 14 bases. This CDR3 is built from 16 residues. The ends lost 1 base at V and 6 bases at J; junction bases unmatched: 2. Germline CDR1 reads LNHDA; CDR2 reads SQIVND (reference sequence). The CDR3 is CASSIGTSGGRNEQFF. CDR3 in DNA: TGTGCCAGTAGTATAGGGACTAGCGGGGGGCGCAATGAGCAGTTCTTC.

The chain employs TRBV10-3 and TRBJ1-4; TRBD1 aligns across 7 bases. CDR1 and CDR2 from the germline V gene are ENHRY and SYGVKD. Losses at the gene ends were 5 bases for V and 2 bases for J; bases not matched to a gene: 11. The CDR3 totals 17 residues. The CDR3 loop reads CAISPGGTATTNEKLFF. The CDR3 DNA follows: TGTGCCATCAGTCCAGGGGGAACGGCAACTACTAATGAAAAACTGTTTTTT.

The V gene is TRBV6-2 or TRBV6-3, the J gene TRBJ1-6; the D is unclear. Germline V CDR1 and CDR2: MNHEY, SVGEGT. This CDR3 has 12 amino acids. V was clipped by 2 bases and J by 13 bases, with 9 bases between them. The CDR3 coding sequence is TGTGCCAGCAGTTACCCCGGGCAGCCCCTCCACTTT. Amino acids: CASSYPGQPLHF.

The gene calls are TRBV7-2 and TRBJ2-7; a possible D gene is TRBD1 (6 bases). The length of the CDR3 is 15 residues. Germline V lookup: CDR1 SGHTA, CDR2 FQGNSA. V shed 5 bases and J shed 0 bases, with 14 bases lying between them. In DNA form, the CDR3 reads TGTGCCAGCAGCCCACAGGGTTTCCCCTCCTACGAGCAGTACTTC. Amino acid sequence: CASSPQGFPSYEQYF. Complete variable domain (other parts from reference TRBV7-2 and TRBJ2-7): GAGVSQSPSNKVTEKGKDVELRCDPISGHTALYWYRQSLGQGLEFLIYFQGNSAPDKSGLPSDRFSAERTGGSVSTLTIQRTQQEDSAVYLCASSPQGFPSYEQYFGPGTRLTVT.

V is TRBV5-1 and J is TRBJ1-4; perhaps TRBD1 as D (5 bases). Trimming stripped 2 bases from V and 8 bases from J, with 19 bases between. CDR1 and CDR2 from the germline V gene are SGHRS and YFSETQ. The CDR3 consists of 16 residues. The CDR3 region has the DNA TGCGCCAGCAGCTTCATGCCGGGCGGGACGGGGGAAAAACTGTTTTTT. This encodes CASSFMPGGTGEKLFF.

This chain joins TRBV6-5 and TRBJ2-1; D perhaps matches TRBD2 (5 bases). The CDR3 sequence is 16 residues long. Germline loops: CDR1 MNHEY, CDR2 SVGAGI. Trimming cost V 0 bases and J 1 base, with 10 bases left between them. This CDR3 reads CASSYSASGSYNEQFF. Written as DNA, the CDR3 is TGTGCCAGCAGTTACTCAGCAAGCGGTTCCTACAATGAGCAGTTCTTC.

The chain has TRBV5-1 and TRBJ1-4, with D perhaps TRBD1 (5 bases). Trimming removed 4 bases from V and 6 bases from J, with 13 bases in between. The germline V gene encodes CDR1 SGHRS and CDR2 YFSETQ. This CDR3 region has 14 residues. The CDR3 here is CASSPWGVDEKLFF. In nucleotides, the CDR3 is TGCGCCAGCAGCCCCTGGGGGGTAGATGAAAAACTGTTTTTT.

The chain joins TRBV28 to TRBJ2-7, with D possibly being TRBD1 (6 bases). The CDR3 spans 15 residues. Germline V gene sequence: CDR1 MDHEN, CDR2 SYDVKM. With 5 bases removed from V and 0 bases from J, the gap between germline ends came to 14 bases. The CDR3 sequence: CASSPAGTYSYEQYF. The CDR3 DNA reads TGTGCCAGCAGTCCGGCCGGGACATACTCCTACGAGCAGTACTTC.

The chain's CDR3 is CASSSPHSPSSYNEQFF. CDR3 nucleotides: TGTGCCAGCAGTTCCCCCCACTCCCCGAGCTCCTACAATGAGCAGTTCTTC. The J gene is TRBJ2-1, the V gene TRBV6-2 or TRBV6-3, with D unresolved. The CDR3 totals 17 residues. The germline V gene has CDR1 MNHEY and CDR2 SVGEGT. Trimming took off 4 bases at V and 0 bases at J, with 16 bases between the two ends.

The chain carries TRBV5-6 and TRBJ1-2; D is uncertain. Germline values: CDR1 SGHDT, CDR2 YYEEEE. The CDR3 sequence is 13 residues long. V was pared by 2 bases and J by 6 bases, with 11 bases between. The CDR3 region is CASSFQEPNGYTF. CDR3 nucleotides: TGTGCCAGCAGCTTCCAGGAACCGAATGGCTACACCTTC.

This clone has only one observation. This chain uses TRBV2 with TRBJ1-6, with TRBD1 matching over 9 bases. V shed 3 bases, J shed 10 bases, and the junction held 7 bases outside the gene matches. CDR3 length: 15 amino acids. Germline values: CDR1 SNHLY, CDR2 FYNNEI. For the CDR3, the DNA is TGTGCCAGCAGTGATGACGGGACAGGGCCCTCACCCCTCCACTTT. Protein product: CASSDDGTGPSPLHF.

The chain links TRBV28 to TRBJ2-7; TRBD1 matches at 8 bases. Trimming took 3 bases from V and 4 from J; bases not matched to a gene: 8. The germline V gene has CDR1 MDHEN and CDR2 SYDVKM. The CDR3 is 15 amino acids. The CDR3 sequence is CASSFFGQGAYEQYF. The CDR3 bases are TGTGCCAGCAGTTTTTTCGGTCAGGGGGCTTACGAGCAGTACTTC.

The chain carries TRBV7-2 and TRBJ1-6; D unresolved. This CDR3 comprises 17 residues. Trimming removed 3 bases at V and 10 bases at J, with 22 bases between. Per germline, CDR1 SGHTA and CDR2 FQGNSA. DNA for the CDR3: TGTGCCAGCAGCTTCAGGCCTTCGGGGAGATTAGGATCACCCCTCCACTTT. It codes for CASSFRPSGRLGSPLHF.

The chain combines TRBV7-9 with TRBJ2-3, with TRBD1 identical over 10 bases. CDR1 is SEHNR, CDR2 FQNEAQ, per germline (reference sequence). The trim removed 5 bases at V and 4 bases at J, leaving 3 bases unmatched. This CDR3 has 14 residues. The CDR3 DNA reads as TGTGCCAGCAGCCGGGACAGGGGATCAGATACGCAGTATTTT. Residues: CASSRDRGSDTQYF.

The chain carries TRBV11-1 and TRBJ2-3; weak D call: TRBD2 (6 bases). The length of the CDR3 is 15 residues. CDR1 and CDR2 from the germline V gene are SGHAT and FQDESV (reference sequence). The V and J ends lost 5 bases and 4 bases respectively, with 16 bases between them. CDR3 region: CASSPGGFAADTQYF. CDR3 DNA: TGTGCCAGCAGCCCCGGAGGGTTTGCCGCAGATACGCAGTATTTT.

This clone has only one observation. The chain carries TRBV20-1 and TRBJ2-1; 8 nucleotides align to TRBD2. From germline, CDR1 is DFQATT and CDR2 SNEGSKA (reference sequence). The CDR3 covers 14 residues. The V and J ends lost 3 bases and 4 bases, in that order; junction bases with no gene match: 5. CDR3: CSASSGTEYNEQFF. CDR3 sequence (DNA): TGCAGTGCTAGTAGCGGGACGGAGTACAATGAGCAGTTCTTC.

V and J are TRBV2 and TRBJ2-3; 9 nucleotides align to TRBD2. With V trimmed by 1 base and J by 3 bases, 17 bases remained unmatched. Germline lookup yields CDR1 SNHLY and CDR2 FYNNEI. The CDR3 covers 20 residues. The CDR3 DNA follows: TGTGCCAGCAGTGAAGAGGGGACAATCTGGCGGGAGGGTTTGACAGATACGCAGTATTTT. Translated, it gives CASSEEGTIWREGLTDTQYF.

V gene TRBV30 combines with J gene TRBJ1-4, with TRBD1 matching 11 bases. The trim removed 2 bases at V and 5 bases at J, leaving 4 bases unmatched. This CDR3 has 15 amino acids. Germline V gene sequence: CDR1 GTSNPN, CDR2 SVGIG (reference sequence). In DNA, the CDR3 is TGTGCCTGGAGTACGGGACAGGGGGGAAATGAAAAACTGTTTTTT. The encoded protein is CAWSTGQGGNEKLFF. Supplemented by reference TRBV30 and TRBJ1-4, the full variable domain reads SQTIHQWPATLVQPVGSPLSLECTVEGTSNPNLYWYRQAAGRGLQLLFYSVGIGQISSEVPQNLSASRPQDRQFILSSKKLLLSDSGFYLCAWSTGQGGNEKLFFGSGTQLSVL.

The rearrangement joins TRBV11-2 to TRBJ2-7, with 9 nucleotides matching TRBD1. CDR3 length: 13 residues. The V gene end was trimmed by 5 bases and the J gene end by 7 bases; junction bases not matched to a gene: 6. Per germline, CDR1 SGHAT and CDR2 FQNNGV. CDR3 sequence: CASSPGTGLEQYF. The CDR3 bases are TGTGCCAGCAGCCCAGGGACAGGGCTTGAGCAGTACTTC.

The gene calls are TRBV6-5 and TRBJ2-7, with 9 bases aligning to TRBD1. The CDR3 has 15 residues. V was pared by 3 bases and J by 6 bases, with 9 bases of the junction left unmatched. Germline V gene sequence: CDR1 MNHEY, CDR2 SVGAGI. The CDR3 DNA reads TGTGCCAGCAGTTATTTACAGGGGGCGTTGGGCGAGCAGTACTTC. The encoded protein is CASSYLQGALGEQYF.